A selection of T cell receptor beta chains follows, all from one sample in a study of beta chain features in type 1 diabetes. Assay used: immunoSEQ multiplex PCR; TCRdb lists only in-frame clones, some missing. The sample has almost 350,000 clones, around a fifth seen once. What was sequenced was naive CD4+ T cells from blood. These receptors originate from a woman in her late teens or twenties in good health. Each CDR3 is given with its conserved first and last residue. Each record gives: D gene, V gene, clone size, J gene, CDR3 protein, CDR3 DNA. D genes are given only for firm matches. The size field is filled for only some rows; it gives once, few, many or a size class.

TRBD1	TRBV7-2	-	TRBJ1-2	CASRGQGGGGYTF	TGTGCCAGCAGAGGTCAGGGGGGTGGAGGCTACACCTTC
-	TRBV4-1	-	TRBJ2-7	CASSQIPGSYEQYF	TGCGCCAGCAGCCAAATCCCAGGCTCCTACGAGCAGTACTTC
-	TRBV15	-	TRBJ1-6	CATSRGQFSPLHF	TGTGCCACCAGCAGAGGACAGTTTTCACCCCTCCACTTT
-	TRBV7-2	few	TRBJ2-1	CASTKSGYNEQFF	TGTGCCAGCACTAAGAGCGGATACAATGAGCAGTTCTTC
-	TRBV6-6	few	TRBJ1-2	CASSPRVENYGYTF	TGTGCCAGCAGTCCCAGGGTAGAGAACTATGGCTACACCTTC
-	TRBV2	-	TRBJ2-1	CASSTQVSSYNEQFF	TGTGCCAGCAGTACACAGGTTAGCTCCTACAATGAGCAGTTCTTC
TRBD2	TRBV2	few	TRBJ2-5	CASSENGGEETQYF	TGTGCCAGCAGCGAGAACGGGGGGGAAGAGACCCAGTACTTC
-	TRBV28	few	TRBJ1-2	CASTGNYGYTF	TGTGCCAGCACAGGGAACTATGGCTACACCTTC
TRBD1	TRBV5-1	few	TRBJ1-1	CASSFIQGPNTEAFF	TGCGCCAGCAGCTTTATACAGGGGCCGAACACTGAAGCTTTCTTT
-	TRBV13	few	TRBJ1-4	CASRHPQGNGSTAFF	TGTGCCAGCAGACATCCTCAGGGGAACGGATCCACGGCGTTTTTT
TRBD2	TRBV30	-	TRBJ2-3	CALGTSGSRGDTQYF	TGTGCTTTGGGTACTAGCGGGAGTAGGGGAGATACGCAGTATTTT
-	TRBV21-1	few	TRBJ1-5	CASSKRGWQPQHF	TGTGCCAGCAGCAAACGGGGATGGCAGCCCCAGCATTTT
-	TRBV4-1	few	TRBJ2-4	CASSQVSTGLAKNIQYF	TGCGCCAGCAGCCAAGTTAGCACAGGGCTAGCCAAAAACATTCAGTACTTC
TRBD1	TRBV19	few	TRBJ2-2	CASTNGQGRKGAGELFF	TGTGCCAGTACCAACGGACAGGGGAGAAAGGGCGCCGGGGAGCTGTTTTTT
TRBD1	TRBV7-9	few	TRBJ2-4	CASSRQSGGKNIQYF	TGTGCCAGCAGCCGACAGTCAGGGGGCAAAAACATTCAGTACTTC
-	TRBV4-3	-	TRBJ2-7	CASSQDGTARDEQYF	TGCGCCAGCAGCCAAGATGGAACAGCCCGAGACGAGCAGTACTTC
TRBD2	TRBV2	-	TRBJ2-1	CASSEMGLAANEQFF	TGTGCCAGCAGTGAGATGGGACTAGCGGCCAATGAGCAGTTCTTC
TRBD2	TRBV29-1	few	TRBJ2-1	CSVGTRSSYNEQFF	TGCAGCGTTGGGACTAGGAGCTCCTACAATGAGCAGTTCTTC
-	TRBV10-3	few	TRBJ1-1	CAISEGRDAEAFF	TGTGCCATCAGTGAAGGCAGGGATGCTGAAGCTTTCTTT
TRBD2	TRBV7-2	few	TRBJ2-3	CASSPQPGGLGADTQYF	TGTGCCAGCAGCCCCCAGCCGGGGGGGCTCGGGGCAGATACGCAGTATTTT
-	TRBV4-1	-	TRBJ2-5	CASSLTSRETQYF	TGCGCCAGCAGCCTCACTAGCAGGGAGACCCAGTACTTC
-	TRBV30	few	TRBJ2-5	CAWSGGGTQYF	TGTGCCTGGAGTGGGGGAGGGACCCAGTACTTC
TRBD2	TRBV6-6	few	TRBJ2-1	CASSSTSGRSNEQFF	TGTGCCAGCAGTTCGACTAGCGGGAGATCTAATGAGCAGTTCTTC
TRBD2	TRBV5-1	-	TRBJ2-2	CASSLNSGREGGELFF	TGCGCCAGCAGCTTGAACAGCGGGAGAGAGGGCGGGGAGCTGTTTTTT
-	TRBV6-6	-	TRBJ2-3	CASSLSTDTQYF	TGTGCCAGCAGTCTAAGCACAGATACGCAGTATTTT
TRBD2	TRBV30	few	TRBJ2-7	CAWNSGNPYEQYF	TGTGCCTGGAATAGCGGGAACCCCTACGAGCAGTACTTC
TRBD1	TRBV19	-	TRBJ2-6	CASTDRGGSGANVLTF	TGTGCTAGTACGGACAGGGGGGGCTCTGGGGCCAACGTCCTGACTTTC
TRBD2	TRBV6-1	-	TRBJ2-1	CASSVGLASDEQFF	TGTGCCAGCAGTGTCGGACTAGCGTCGGATGAGCAGTTCTTC
TRBD1	TRBV28	few	TRBJ2-1	CASSLLGGGQGWGNEQFF	TGTGCCAGCAGTCTCCTAGGAGGAGGACAGGGGTGGGGGAATGAGCAGTTCTTC
TRBD2	TRBV5-1	few	TRBJ2-5	CASSLTGGETQYF	TGCGCCAGCAGCTTGACGGGGGGAGAGACCCAGTACTTC
-	TRBV5-4	few	TRBJ2-1	CASSKGDEQFF	TGTGCCAGCTCAAAGGGGGATGAGCAGTTCTTC